These 4 T cell receptor beta chains originate from one sample sequenced in a study of metastatic and nonmetastatic thyroid tumors. TCRdb re-processed the PCR reads through MiXCR. Of around 26,000 clones listed, around 20% are singletons. All patients were untreated before thyroid surgery. Sequencing was done on a sample of blood. These receptors all stem from a female donor with papillary thyroid cancer or a benign thyroid nodule (not recorded which). Some clones in this sample may be carry-over from other donors' samples.

Ten or more counts support this clone. The V and J genes are TRBV7-2 and TRBJ2-1; D is unclear. The CDR3 sequence is 13 residues long. Trimming stripped 1 base from V and 6 bases from J, with 7 bases between. Germline loops: CDR1 SGHTA, CDR2 FQGNSA. The CDR3 loop is CASSLGPTNEQFF. The CDR3 coding sequence is TGTGCCAGCAGCTTAGGACCGACCAATGAGCAGTTCTTC.

This clone was detected many times. The chain combines TRBV10-3 with TRBJ2-1; 8 bases are shared with TRBD2. Looked up from germline, CDR1 is ENHRY and CDR2 is SYGVKD. V dropped 7 bases and J dropped 5; count of bases not matched to a gene: 10. The CDR3 extends over 15 amino acids. In DNA form, the CDR3 reads TGTGCCATCAACCAGGGCAGCGGGAGTGACAATGAGCAGTTCTTC. It codes for CAINQGSGSDNEQFF.

This clone was counted only a few times. A much larger clone differs by one base, so this may be a read error. The sample has other DNA sequences that encode this CDR3 too. This chain links TRBV20-1 with TRBJ1-4; no clear D. CDR3 length: 12 amino acids. V was cut by 6 bases and J by 4 bases, with 9 bases left in between. Per the germline V gene, CDR1 is DFQATT and CDR2 is SNEGSKA (reference sequence). In DNA, the CDR3 is TGCAGTGCAGTAGACTTTAATGAAAAACTGTTTTTT. Translating it yields CSAVDFNEKLFF.

This clone occurred many times. The V and J genes are TRBV6-4 and TRBJ2-3; 8 nucleotides align to TRBD2. The CDR3 is made up of 14 amino acids. Germline assignment: CDR1 MRHNA and CDR2 SNTAGT. J was trimmed by 3 bases and V by 5 bases; bases with no gene match: 4. The CDR3 here is CASSQGLDTDTQYF. The CDR3 DNA follows: TGTGCCAGCAGTCAGGGACTAGATACAGATACGCAGTATTTT.